These 23 T cell receptor beta chains originate from one sample sequenced in a study of somatic mutations in cytotoxic T cells in rheumatoid arthritis. TCRdb keeps only in-frame clones here, not all; method: immunoSEQ multiplex PCR. This sample carries 15,000 to 20,000 clones, approximately 80% of them seen once, and the ten largest clones take roughly a tenth. The sequenced material came from CD8+ T cells sorted from blood. The source of these receptors is an adult with rheumatoid arthritis.

The chain links TRBV27 to TRBJ1-5; D may be TRBD1 (5 bases). The V gene lost 4 bases and the J gene lost 2 bases, with 12 bases spanning the gap. This CDR3 contains 15 residues. CDR1 is MNHEY and CDR2 is SMNVEV in the germline V gene (reference sequence). The CDR3 DNA reads as TGTGCCAGCAGTTATGCCAGGGACGGCAATCAGCCCCAGCATTTT. This translates into CASSYARDGNQPQHF.

This chain uses TRBV7-2 with TRBJ2-4, with TRBD2 identical over 8 bases. There are 16 residues in the CDR3. Germline lookup yields CDR1 SGHTA and CDR2 FQGNSA. The junction had 12 bases not matched to a gene; V was cut back by 2 bases and J by 9 bases. The CDR3: CASSLPAGTRQPIQYF. CDR3 bases: TGTGCCAGCAGCTTACCCGCCGGGACTAGACAACCCATTCAGTACTTC.

This sequence joins TRBV5-4 and TRBJ2-7; 10 bases are a match to TRBD1. The germline V gene has CDR1 SGHNT and CDR2 YYREEE (reference sequence). Trimming cost V 4 bases and J 3 bases; bases outside gene matches: 4. The CDR3 sequence is 14 residues long. The CDR3 protein is CASSPGTGDYEQYF. CDR3 nucleotide sequence: TGTGCCAGCAGCCCCGGGACAGGGGACTACGAGCAGTACTTC.

This clone is medium-sized within its sample. The rearrangement uses TRBV6-1 and TRBJ2-1; 9 nucleotides agree with TRBD2. The CDR3 sequence is 15 residues long. Looked up from germline, CDR1 is MNHNS and CDR2 is SASEGT. Trimming at V came to 6 bases and at J to 4 bases, leaving 7 bases not matched to a gene. The CDR3 DNA is TGTGCCAGCAGCCCTGCGGGGGGGCAATACAATGAGCAGTTCTTC. This codes for CASSPAGGQYNEQFF.

This chain joins TRBV12-5 and TRBJ2-4; 7 bases are shared with TRBD1. The V gene's germline CDR1 is LGHNT and CDR2 FRNRAP. V shed 6 bases, J shed 0 bases, and the junction held 2 bases outside the gene matches. The CDR3 covers 14 residues. The CDR3 DNA sequence: TGTGCTAGTGGACAGGGGCTAGCCAAAAACATTCAGTACTTC. It specifies CASGQGLAKNIQYF.

The chain combines TRBV1 with TRBJ2-3; TRBD2, as called in the table, went unchecked against the DNA. TRBV1 is flagged as a pseudogene. The CDR3 has 17 residues. The CDR3 DNA reads as TGCACCAGCAGCCAAGGTTCTAGCGGCGGGTTCACAGATACGCAGTATTTT. It translates to CTSSQGSSGGFTDTQYF.

The chain couples TRBV5-4 to TRBJ2-3; D remains ambiguous. This CDR3 contains 12 residues. V was shortened by 3 bases and J by 6 bases, with 8 bases between the two germline ends. CDR1 is SGHNT and CDR2 is YYREEE in the germline V gene (reference sequence). The CDR3 sequence: CASSSEGDTQYF. DNA for the CDR3: TGTGCCAGCAGCTCAGAAGGGGATACGCAGTATTTT.

The V and J genes are TRBV6-4 and TRBJ1-2, with D possibly being TRBD1 (5 bases). CDR3 size: 14 residues. Trimming took off 0 bases at V and 4 bases at J, with 9 bases between the two ends. CDR1 is MRHNA and CDR2 is SNTAGT in the germline V gene. This CDR3 is CASSDSGGIYGYTF. In DNA form, the CDR3 reads TGTGCCAGCAGTGACTCTGGGGGGATCTATGGCTACACCTTC.

This clone was observed a few times. The chain has TRBV7-9 and TRBJ1-4; D ambiguous. V shed 5 bases and J shed 9 bases, with 22 bases lying between them. The CDR3 is 16 residues long. Germline V gives CDR1 SEHNR, CDR2 FQNEAQ (reference sequence). The CDR3, as DNA: TGTGCCAGCAGCCCCTCCGGAGGGCGGGGTCGGAAAAAACTGTTTTTT. This encodes CASSPSGGRGRKKLFF.

J is TRBJ1-2 and V is TRBV29-1; 9 bases line up with TRBD1. V shed 1 base and J 0 bases; nucleotides not matched to a gene: 15. The germline V gene encodes CDR1 SQVTM and CDR2 ANQGSEA. The CDR3 runs 19 residues. CDR3 sequence reads: CSVEVAHGTGTGSNYGYTF. In DNA form, the CDR3 reads TGCAGCGTTGAAGTAGCCCACGGGACAGGGACTGGTTCTAACTATGGCTACACCTTC. The variable domain in full, completed from reference TRBV29-1 and TRBJ1-2, reads SAVISQKPSRDICQRGTSLTIQCQVDSQVTMMFWYRQQPGQSLTLIATANQGSEATYESGFVIDKFPISRPNLTFSTLTVSNMSPEDSSIYLCSVEVAHGTGTGSNYGYTFGSGTRLTVV.

V usage is TRBV11-3 and J usage is TRBJ2-1; no firm D call. There are 12 residues in the CDR3. V was pared by 4 bases and J by 7 bases, with 8 bases between. Germline V gene sequence: CDR1 SGHNT, CDR2 YENEEA. This chain's CDR3 is CASSSIGNEQFF. The CDR3 DNA follows: TGTGCCAGCAGCTCAATAGGGAATGAGCAGTTCTTC.

The CDR3 DNA is TGTGCCAGCAGCTTAGAGGCGGGATCGAACACCGGGGAGCTGTTTTTT. This translates into CASSLEAGSNTGELFF. The chain links TRBV7-9 to TRBJ2-2; D might be TRBD2 (6 bases). The length of the CDR3 is 16 residues. V was clipped by 1 base and J by 0 bases, with 9 bases between them. Germline CDR1 SEHNR, CDR2 FQNEAQ (reference sequence).

A single count supports this clone. The chain combines TRBV7-9 with TRBJ2-7; TRBD1 is a possible D gene (6 bases). The V end lost 5 bases, the J end lost 3 bases, and 14 bases lay between the germline ends. The germline V gene has CDR1 SEHNR and CDR2 FQNEAQ (reference sequence). The CDR3 spans 14 residues. The CDR3 sequence: CASSREDRYYEQYF. The CDR3 DNA reads TGTGCCAGCAGCCGAGAGGACAGATACTACGAGCAGTACTTC. Looking up the rest from reference TRBV7-9 and TRBJ2-7 gives the full variable domain: DTGVSQNPRHKITKRGQNVTFRCDPISEHNRLYWYRQTLGQGPEFLTYFQNEAQLEKSRLLSDRFSAERPKGSFSTLEIQRTEQGDSAMYLCASSREDRYYEQYFGPGTRLTVT.

The chain recombines TRBV5-6 with TRBJ1-6; tentatively, D is TRBD1 (5 bases). This CDR3 has 17 residues. The V end lost 6 bases, the J end lost 4 bases, and 20 bases lay between the germline ends. CDR1 SGHDT and CDR2 YYEEEE come from the germline V gene. The CDR3 coding sequence is TGTGCCAGCACCTCCCCTCACTGGGACGGATATAATTCACCCCTCCACTTT. Residues: CASTSPHWDGYNSPLHF.

The rearrangement links TRBV9 to TRBJ1-1; 7 nucleotides agree with TRBD1. CDR1 and CDR2 (germline): SGDLS, YYNGEE. Trimming removed 3 bases from V and 1 base from J; junction bases left unmatched: 6. The CDR3 sequence is 15 residues long. CDR3 sequence reads: CASSGGGQWNTEAFF. CDR3 nucleotides: TGTGCCAGCAGCGGGGGGGGACAGTGGAACACTGAAGCTTTCTTT.

This clone is a singleton in its sample. The chain combines TRBV5-1 with TRBJ2-5; maybe TRBD2 (6 bases). The CDR3 has 15 residues. Germline assignment: CDR1 SGHRS and CDR2 YFSETQ. The V and J ends lost 4 bases and 2 bases respectively, with 15 bases between them. CDR3 bases: TGCGCCAGCAGCATGGCGGCGGGACGTCAAGAGACCCAGTACTTC. As protein: CASSMAAGRQETQYF.

The V call is TRBV4-1, the J call TRBJ2-7, with 11 bases matching TRBD1. The CDR3 runs 14 residues. V was clipped by 5 bases and J by 4 bases; unmatched bases: 4. The germline V gene encodes CDR1 MGHRA and CDR2 YSYEKL. The CDR3 DNA reads as TGCGCCAGCAGCTCGGGACAGGGGGTATACGAGCAGTACTTC. Translated, it gives CASSSGQGVYEQYF.

This clone has only one observation. The gene calls are TRBV27 and TRBJ1-2; tentative D call: TRBD1 (5 bases). CDR3 size: 15 residues. V shed 2 bases and J shed 8 bases, with 18 bases lying between them. Germline V lookup: CDR1 MNHEY, CDR2 SMNVEV (reference sequence). The CDR3 nucleotides read TGTGCCAGCAGTTTAGGCGGCAGGGAGATCGGGGGCTACACCTTC. Protein product: CASSLGGREIGGYTF.

This CDR3 is CASRGGTNEKLFF. In DNA form, the CDR3 reads TGCGCCAGCCGGGGGGGGACTAATGAAAAACTGTTTTTT. This rearrangement joins TRBV5-1 to TRBJ1-4; weak D call: TRBD1 (5 bases). This CDR3 contains 13 residues. V lost 7 bases and J 2 bases, leaving 9 bases between the germline ends. Germline V gene sequence: CDR1 SGHRS, CDR2 YFSETQ.

This sequence joins TRBV9 and TRBJ1-6; 9 bases line up with TRBD1. Per germline, CDR1 SGDLS and CDR2 YYNGEE. The CDR3 is 18 residues long. The V segment lost 4 bases and the J segment 3 bases; nucleotides outside the gene matches: 11. The CDR3 is CASSPGQGGTIYNSPLHF. The CDR3, as DNA: TGTGCCAGCAGCCCGGGACAGGGAGGGACTATCTATAATTCACCCCTCCACTTT.

The rearrangement links TRBV30 to TRBJ1-5; no definite D call. V was trimmed by 2 bases and J by 3 bases, leaving 8 bases between them. In germline, CDR1 is GTSNPN, CDR2 SVGIG (reference sequence). The CDR3 spans 13 residues. The CDR3 sequence: CAWSRRDNQPQHF. The DNA of the CDR3 is TGTGCCTGGAGTCGGAGGGACAATCAGCCCCAGCATTTT.

This chain connects TRBV11-3 to TRBJ2-3, with 10 nucleotides matching TRBD1. This CDR3 region has 16 residues. Germline V lookup: CDR1 SGHNT, CDR2 YENEEA. With 4 bases clipped from V and 4 bases from J, the junction kept 8 bases outside the gene matches. In DNA, the CDR3 is TGTGCCAGCAGCTCCCCGGACAGGGGGGGGCCAGATACGCAGTATTTT. It encodes CASSSPDRGGPDTQYF.

The chain's CDR3 is CASSLRQVNTEAFF. In DNA, the CDR3 is TGTGCCAGCAGTTTAAGACAGGTGAACACTGAAGCTTTCTTT. The chain links TRBV27 to TRBJ1-1; TRBD1 is a possible D gene (6 bases). The CDR3 is 14 amino acids. Between the trimmed V and J ends, which lost 2 bases and 0 bases, there was a span of 7 bases. The germline CDR1 and CDR2 sequences are MNHEY and SMNVEV (reference sequence).